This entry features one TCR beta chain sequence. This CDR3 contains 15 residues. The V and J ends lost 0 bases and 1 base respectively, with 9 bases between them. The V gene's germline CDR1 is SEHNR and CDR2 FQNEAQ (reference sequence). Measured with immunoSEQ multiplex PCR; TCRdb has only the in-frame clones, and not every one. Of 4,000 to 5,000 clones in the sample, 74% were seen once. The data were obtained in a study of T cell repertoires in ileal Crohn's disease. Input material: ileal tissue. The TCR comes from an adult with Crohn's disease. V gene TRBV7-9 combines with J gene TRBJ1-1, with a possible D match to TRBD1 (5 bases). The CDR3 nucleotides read TGTGCCAGCAGCTTAGCGGCAGGACAGAACACTGAAGCTTTCTTT. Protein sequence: CASSLAAGQNTEAFF.